The 29 T cell receptor beta chains in this list originate from one sample, sequenced in a study of post-analysis software for immune sequencing data. TCR beta cDNA libraries included unique molecular identifiers. TCRdb processed the PCR reads anew with MiXCR; each CDR3 protein has one entry. The sample has about 430,000 distinct CDR3 sequences; over 30% are singletons. Overall study results and limits: When patients were compared with controls, about 5 TRBV segments were more frequent, TRBV5-6, TRBV5-1 and TRBV20-1 among them.

Antigen specificity for these receptors is unknown. The source material was blood. These receptor sequences come from a girl aged 2-15 years with multiple sclerosis.

This clonotype was observed a few times. The chain is built from TRBV10-3 and TRBJ1-1; TRBD1 aligns across 8 bases. CDR1 is ENHRY, CDR2 SYGVKD, per germline. Trimming at V came to 2 bases and at J to 8 bases, leaving 1 base not matched to a gene. The CDR3 consists of 12 residues. The CDR3 DNA sequence: TGTGCCATCAGTGAGGGACAGGGAGAAGCTTTCTTT. Translating gives CAISEGQGEAFF.

There are a few counts of this clonotype. The gene calls are TRBV7-8 and TRBJ2-1; 9 bases match TRBD2. Germline trimming cut 2 bases from V and 7 bases from J; bases unmatched to any gene: 9. CDR1 is SGHVS, CDR2 FQNEAQ, per germline. CDR3 length equals 16 residues. Here the CDR3 DNA reads TGTGCCAGCAGCTTAAAGAGTCGGCTAGCGGGGAATGAGCAGTTCTTC. This sequence encodes CASSLKSRLAGNEQFF.

The chain employs TRBV7-6 and TRBJ2-7, with D possibly TRBD2 on 6 matching bases. Germline V gene sequence: CDR1 SGHVS, CDR2 FNYEAQ. Trimming removed 1 base from V and 5 bases from J, with 9 bases in between. CDR3 length: 13 residues. The chain's CDR3 is CASSLGTNHEQYF. Written as DNA, the CDR3 is TGTGCCAGCAGCTTAGGGACTAACCACGAGCAGTACTTC.

The J gene is TRBJ2-3, the V gene TRBV5-5; the D gene is possibly TRBD2 (5 bases). CDR1 is SGHKS and CDR2 is YYEKEE in the germline V gene (reference sequence). The ends were cut back, 4 bases at V and 0 bases at J, with 9 bases in the middle. This CDR3 has 14 amino acids. CDR3 sequence: CASSRRASTDTQYF. CDR3 nucleotide sequence: TGTGCCAGCAGCCGGCGGGCCAGCACAGATACGCAGTATTTT. Looking up the rest from reference TRBV5-5 and TRBJ2-3 gives the full variable domain: DAGVTQSPTHLIKTRGQQVTLRCSPISGHKSVSWYQQVLGQGPQFIFQYYEKEERGRGNFPDRFSARQFPNYSSELNVNALLLGDSALYLCASSRRASTDTQYFGPGTRLTVL.

This sequence joins TRBV27 and TRBJ2-5, with 9 nucleotides matching TRBD1. The CDR3 contains 16 residues. V gave up 4 bases and J gave up 3 bases; unmatched junction bases: 9. Germline V gene sequence: CDR1 MNHEY, CDR2 SMNVEV (reference sequence). The CDR3 protein is CASSSWGTGLKETQYF. The CDR3 coding sequence is TGTGCCAGCAGTTCGTGGGGGACAGGGCTAAAAGAGACCCAGTACTTC.

J is TRBJ2-5 and V is TRBV12-5, with TRBD1 matching over 10 bases. V was pared by 6 bases and J by 6 bases, with 10 bases of the junction left unmatched. In germline, CDR1 is LGHNT, CDR2 FRNRAP. The CDR3 consists of 15 residues. The chain's CDR3 is CASGSDRGRVKTQYF. CDR3 nucleotide sequence: TGTGCTAGTGGCTCCGACAGGGGGCGGGTAAAGACCCAGTACTTC.

This chain joins TRBV28 and TRBJ2-6, with no clear D. The length of the CDR3 is 15 residues. With 5 bases removed from V and 5 bases from J, the gap between germline ends came to 13 bases. CDR1 is MDHEN and CDR2 is SYDVKM in the germline V gene. The CDR3 loop is CASSPYARRANVLTF. CDR3 sequence (DNA): TGTGCCAGCAGTCCCTATGCTCGGAGGGCCAACGTCCTGACTTTC.

This clonotype came up a few times. The genes are TRBV20-1 and TRBJ2-1; D is possibly TRBD1 (5 bases). CDR1 and CDR2 (germline): DFQATT, SNEGSKA (reference sequence). The ends were cut back, 4 bases at V and 1 base at J, with 17 bases in the middle. The length of the CDR3 is 16 residues. The CDR3 sequence is CSAIRPGPSSYNEQFF. CDR3 nucleotide sequence: TGCAGTGCTATTCGGCCAGGGCCTTCGTCCTACAATGAGCAGTTCTTC.

V gene TRBV7-6 combines with J gene TRBJ2-5; no clear D. The end of the DNA is better explained by TRBJ2-7, so the J call may be wrong. CDR1 is SGHVS, CDR2 FNYEAQ, per germline. The CDR3 consists of 17 residues. The CDR3: CASSLEGWADRVGEQYF. CDR3 DNA sequence: TGTGCCAGCAGCTTAGAGGGATGGGCGGATCGCGTGGGCGAGCAGTACTTC.

This sequence joins TRBV7-9 and TRBJ2-3, with 9 bases that match TRBD1. V dropped 5 bases and J dropped 2; count of bases not matched to a gene: 8. The CDR3 extends over 16 amino acids. Germline values: CDR1 SEHNR, CDR2 FQNEAQ (reference sequence). In DNA, the CDR3 is TGTGCCAGCAGCGGGTGGACAGGGGACTACACAGATACGCAGTATTTT. Protein: CASSGWTGDYTDTQYF.

This clonotype was seen repeatedly, ten times or more. The J gene is TRBJ2-2, the V gene TRBV5-1, with D possibly TRBD2 on 6 matching bases. With 5 bases removed from V and 3 bases from J, the gap between germline ends came to 14 bases. The CDR3 extends over 15 amino acids. Germline V gives CDR1 SGHRS, CDR2 YFSETQ. DNA for the CDR3: TGCGCCAGCAGTTCGCGGACTATCGACACCGGGGAGCTGTTTTTT. Protein: CASSSRTIDTGELFF.

The sample holds many counts of this clonotype. CDR3 bases: TGCAGTGCTGGGCCCCACAGGGAGAATACGCAGTATTTT. As protein: CSAGPHRENTQYF. J is TRBJ2-3 and V is TRBV20-1; possible D gene TRBD1, 6 bases. V dropped 5 bases and J dropped 7 bases, with 16 bases sitting between them. The germline gives CDR1 DFQATT, CDR2 SNEGSKA (reference sequence). The CDR3 length is 13 residues.

In nucleotides, the CDR3 is TGTGCCAGCAGCCAGACTAGCGGCCCCTACAATGAGCAGTTCTTC. Protein: CASSQTSGPYNEQFF. This chain uses TRBV5-4 with TRBJ2-1; 9 positions agree with TRBD2. V trimming: 4 bases; J trimming: 2 bases; junction bases outside the gene matches: 4. The CDR3 covers 15 residues. Germline CDR1 is SGHNT and CDR2 is YYREEE (reference sequence).

A remark on this clonotype: One end of the junction does not line up with germline, which may come from a read error. The rearrangement links TRBV5-1 to TRBJ2-3; no firm D call. Germline lookup yields CDR1 SGHRS and CDR2 YFSETQ. The CDR3 has 14 residues. CDR3 residues: CASSLTPTADPQYF. In DNA form, the CDR3 reads TGCGCCAGCAGCTTGACGCCTACGGCAGATCCGCAGTATTTT.

There are a few counts of this clonotype. The chain couples TRBV28 to TRBJ2-2; 8 nucleotides line up with TRBD2. This CDR3 comprises 14 residues. From germline, CDR1 is MDHEN and CDR2 SYDVKM. Trimming cost V 10 bases and J 5 bases; bases outside gene matches: 9. CDR3 sequence reads: CAIPRREVTGELFF. The CDR3 region has the DNA TGTGCCATTCCCAGGCGGGAGGTTACCGGGGAGCTGTTTTTT.

This clonotype has just a few counts. The chain links TRBV6-5 to TRBJ2-1, with D perhaps being TRBD1 or TRBD2 (6 bases each). Germline lookup yields CDR1 MNHEY and CDR2 SVGAGI. The germline V and J ends were trimmed by 5 bases and 10 bases, with 18 bases remaining between them. CDR3 length equals 14 residues. In nucleotides, the CDR3 is TGTGCCAGCAGTCTCCAGTCGGGGGCCGGGGAGCAGTTCTTC. This codes for CASSLQSGAGEQFF.

This clonotype was recorded a few times. The J gene is TRBJ1-2, the V gene TRBV3-1; 8 bases agree with TRBD1. CDR3 size: 15 residues. V lost 3 bases and J lost 0; bases outside the gene matches: 3. Germline CDR1 is LGHDT and CDR2 is YNNKEL (reference sequence). CDR3 sequence (DNA): TGTGCCAGCAGCCAGCAGGGGGCTTCTAACTATGGCTACACCTTC. Protein: CASSQQGASNYGYTF.

The table lists this clonotype with a few counts. The chain recombines TRBV20-1 with TRBJ1-2, with a weak D call TRBD1 (5 bases). The germline CDR1 and CDR2 sequences are DFQATT and SNEGSKA (reference sequence). The CDR3 length is 16 residues. V was cut by 5 bases and J by 5 bases, with 24 bases left in between. CDR3 sequence reads: CSAFGWRGGESYGYTF. The CDR3 DNA reads as TGCAGTGCTTTCGGTTGGAGGGGCGGAGAATCGTATGGCTACACCTTC.

The chain recombines TRBV5-1 with TRBJ1-4; D is possibly TRBD1 (5 bases). Trimming cost V 0 bases and J 3 bases, with 15 bases left between them. The CDR3 sequence is 17 residues long. CDR1 SGHRS and CDR2 YFSETQ come from the germline V gene. CDR3 amino acids: CASSLARTGLPNEKLFF. CDR3 in DNA: TGCGCCAGCAGCTTGGCGCGAACAGGTCTTCCTAATGAAAAACTGTTTTTT.

The chain recombines TRBV2 with TRBJ2-1, with 9 positions matching TRBD2. Germline V gene sequence: CDR1 SNHLY, CDR2 FYNNEI. Losses at the gene ends were 5 bases for V and 8 bases for J; bases not matched to a gene: 7. CDR3 size: 14 residues. DNA of the CDR3: TGTGCCAGCAGTCGCGGGGGGGCAATCCATGAGCAGTTCTTC. Its protein product is CASSRGGAIHEQFF.

The rearrangement uses TRBV2 and TRBJ1-2, with unresolved D. Germline CDR1 is SNHLY and CDR2 is FYNNEI. The CDR3 covers 12 residues. V was cut by 6 bases and J by 3 bases, with 8 bases left in between. The CDR3 sequence: CASRRIHYGYTF. Here the CDR3 DNA reads TGTGCCAGCAGGAGGATCCACTATGGCTACACCTTC. Full variable domain (rest looked up from reference TRBV2 and TRBJ1-2): EPEVTQTPSHQVTQMGQEVILRCVPISNHLYFYWYRQILGQKVEFLVSFYNNEISEKSEIFDDQFSVERPDGSNFTLKIRSTKLEDSAMYFCASRRIHYGYTFGSGTRLTVV.

The chain uses TRBV5-5 and TRBJ1-5; TRBD1 is a possible D gene (5 bases). The CDR3 runs 15 residues. V gave up 4 bases and J gave up 7 bases, with 18 bases separating them. The V gene's germline CDR1 is SGHKS and CDR2 YYEKEE (reference sequence). The DNA of the CDR3 is TGTGCCAGCAGCCCCCAACCCGGGGGAGGGCAGCCCCAGCATTTT. Translating gives CASSPQPGGGQPQHF.

This chain connects TRBV5-1 to TRBJ2-7, with 13 bases that match TRBD2. Germline trimming cut 3 bases from V and 4 bases from J; bases unmatched to any gene: 10. This CDR3 is built from 17 residues. Per the germline V gene, CDR1 is SGHRS and CDR2 is YFSETQ. The CDR3 is CASSWTSGSSYLYEQYF. CDR3 bases: TGCGCCAGCAGCTGGACTAGCGGGAGCTCCTACCTATACGAGCAGTACTTC.

The rearrangement joins TRBV15 to TRBJ1-4, with 8 bases matching TRBD1. This CDR3 has 14 amino acids. The J segment lost 8 bases and the V segment lost 0 bases, leaving 2 bases of the junction unmatched. Germline V lookup: CDR1 LNHNV, CDR2 YYDKDF (reference sequence). The CDR3 region has the DNA TGTGCCACCAGCAGAGACAGGGGGCGCGAAAAACTGTTTTTT. Its translation: CATSRDRGREKLFF.

J is TRBJ2-3 and V is TRBV7-2; D may be TRBD1 (6 bases). This CDR3 spans 16 amino acids. V lost 5 bases and J 3 bases, leaving 18 bases between the germline ends. Germline CDR1 and CDR2: SGHTA and FQGNSA. The CDR3 DNA reads as TGTGCCAGCAGCCTCAGAACAGGGTCCATTACAGATACGCAGTATTTT. Translation: CASSLRTGSITDTQYF.

The chain carries TRBV7-9 and TRBJ1-2; D is undetermined. The germline V gene has CDR1 SEHNR and CDR2 FQNEAQ (reference sequence). The CDR3 covers 13 residues. V shed 5 bases and J shed 6 bases, with 13 bases lying between them. The CDR3 protein is CASSTLWVNGYTF. CDR3 nucleotides: TGTGCCAGCAGCACACTTTGGGTGAATGGCTACACCTTC.

This clonotype came up a few times. The V and J genes are TRBV12-3 or TRBV12-4 and TRBJ1-2, with TRBD1 identical over 9 bases. Trimming removed 4 bases from V and 3 bases from J; junction bases left unmatched: 3. CDR3 size: 14 residues. The CDR3 nucleotides read TGTGCCAGCAGTTGGGACAGGGAAGACTATGGCTACACCTTC. This gives the protein CASSWDREDYGYTF.

The rearrangement joins TRBV28 to TRBJ2-5; D is possibly TRBD2 (6 bases). Germline assignment: CDR1 MDHEN and CDR2 SYDVKM. CDR3 length: 14 amino acids. V lost 5 bases and J 4 bases, leaving 14 bases between the germline ends. As DNA, the CDR3 is TGTGCCAGCAGTGAAGGGAGGAACCCAGAGACCCAGTACTTC. This sequence encodes CASSEGRNPETQYF.

This clonotype has more than one count but fewer than ten. The chain recombines TRBV10-3 with TRBJ2-5; no reliable D call. Trimming cost V 10 bases and J 0 bases, with 6 bases left between them. In germline, CDR1 is ENHRY, CDR2 SYGVKD. The CDR3 has 11 amino acids. Written as DNA, the CDR3 is TGTGCCACCGAGTACCAAGAGACCCAGTACTTC. Amino acid sequence: CATEYQETQYF.